This T cell receptor beta chain was sequenced during a study of T cells in Graves' hyperthyroidism and ophthalmopathy. Study outcomes and limitations: Blood also contained most expanded thyroid clonotypes above 0.001. The model predicted ophthalmopathy a median roughly six months before onset.

The V gene lost 4 bases and the J gene lost 5 bases, with 20 bases spanning the gap. Germline V gives CDR1 LGHNA, CDR2 YNFKEQ. CDR3 length: 16 residues. This clonotype showed up just a few times. The antigen is not known. Amplified TCR beta CDR3 regions derived from RNA transcripts. HTBI primers were used for first-round RT-PCR of the TCR CDR3. Each CDR3 protein is one row after TCRdb ran MiXCR on the multiplex PCR reads. The table shows a few hundred thousand distinct CDR3 sequences, with roughly 50% occurring only once. The sequencing input was peripheral blood or thyroid tissue (not recorded which). The rearrangement uses TRBV4-2 and TRBJ2-5, with D uncertain. The clonotype originates from a woman between 18 and 29 years old with Graves' hyperthyroidism. This chain's CDR3 is CASSRWGSARRETQYF. DNA of the CDR3: TGTGCCAGCAGCCGGTGGGGTTCGGCACGACGGGAGACCCAGTACTTC.